This T cell receptor (beta chain) stems from a study of cytomegalovirus exposure and HLA in healthy donors. This PCR relied on a set of 60 Vbeta primers and 13 Jbeta primers. In the authors' methods: In a later analysis, approximately 80 million unique TCR beta chains included roughly 11 million shared by two or more donors. Produced via immunoSEQ multiplex PCR; TCRdb's table is partial and in-frame only. The V and J calls and clone size come from that table; D and trimming were worked out from the DNA. The sample has 150,000 or so clones, under 80% seen once. Germline assignment: CDR1 WNHNN and CDR2 SYGVQD (reference sequence). Trimming stripped 4 bases from V and 9 bases from J, with 13 bases between. The CDR3 spans 14 residues. Overall study findings and caveats: Evidence from a later analysis indicated that most CMV-associated TCR beta chains looked HLA-restricted.

This clone appeared a few times. Its antigen remains unidentified. The chain combines TRBV10-1 with TRBJ1-6; maybe TRBD1 (6 bases). This TCR was sampled from a man aged 18 to 30 in good health and CMV-seropositive. Sequencing was performed on PBMCs. The CDR3 here is CASSADRGPSPLHF. The CDR3, as DNA: TGCGCCAGCAGTGCGGACAGAGGACCTTCACCCCTCCACTTT.